One and the same sample provided the 8 T cell receptor beta chains below, sequenced in a study of T cell responses to AZD1222 COVID-19 vaccine. Sequenced by immunoSEQ multiplex PCR; TCRdb stores in-frame clones only, minus some. The data hold around 80,000 clones, with about 88% observed a single time. The sample in question was peripheral blood, obtained on day 0 of AZD1222 vaccination. The receptors shown here come from an adult in good health.

The rearrangement joins TRBV5-6 to TRBJ2-3; D is unresolved. CDR3 size: 14 residues. V was cut by 1 base and J by 2 bases, with 8 bases left in between. Per germline, CDR1 SGHDT and CDR2 YYEEEE. CDR3 sequence: CASSLISDTDTQYF. CDR3 bases: TGTGCCAGCAGCTTGATTTCAGACACAGATACGCAGTATTTT. Supplemented by reference TRBV5-6 and TRBJ2-3, the full variable domain reads DAGVTQSPTHLIKTRGQQVTLRCSPKSGHDTVSWYQQALGQGPQFIFQYYEEEERQRGNFPDRFSGHQFPNYSSELNVNALLLGDSALYLCASSLISDTDTQYFGPGTRLTVL.

Written as DNA, the CDR3 is TGTGCCAGCAGCCCCCGAGGGCAGCCGAACACTGAAGCTTTCTTT. Protein: CASSPRGQPNTEAFF. The V gene is TRBV3-1 (or the pseudogene TRBV3-2), the J gene TRBJ1-1, with D uncertain. V was trimmed by 4 bases and J by 1 base, leaving 13 bases between them. Looked up from germline, CDR1 is LGHDT and CDR2 is YNNKEL (reference sequence). The CDR3 has 15 amino acids.

This clone occurred once. The V call is TRBV6-5, the J call TRBJ2-1; 10 bases map to TRBD2. CDR3 length equals 16 residues. CDR1 MNHEY and CDR2 SVGAGI come from the germline V gene. V shed 2 bases and J 6 bases; nucleotides not matched to a gene: 7. The CDR3 DNA reads TGTGCCAGCAGTTACGATAGCGGGAGGCCCTTCAATGAGCAGTTCTTC. Protein product: CASSYDSGRPFNEQFF.

This chain links TRBV5-4 with TRBJ1-1; TRBD1 aligns across 8 bases. The V gene end was trimmed by 4 bases and the J gene end by 4 bases; junction bases not matched to a gene: 9. From germline, CDR1 is SGHNT and CDR2 YYREEE (reference sequence). CDR3 length equals 15 residues. CDR3: CASSRLDRDRTEAFF. CDR3 in DNA: TGTGCCAGCAGCCGACTGGACAGGGACCGCACTGAAGCTTTCTTT.

About this clone: The sample contains more than one DNA sequence encoding this CDR3. The rearrangement links TRBV24-1 to TRBJ2-3; 9 nucleotides line up with TRBD2. Germline-derived CDR1 and CDR2 are KGHDR and SFDVKD. The CDR3 has 14 amino acids. The V gene end was trimmed by 6 bases and the J gene end by 3 bases; junction bases not matched to a gene: 3. CDR3 residues: CATSSAGGTDTQYF. CDR3 coding DNA: TGTGCCACCAGTTCAGCGGGAGGTACAGATACGCAGTATTTT.

J is TRBJ2-3 and V is TRBV7-2, with unresolved D. The CDR3 runs 13 residues. Per germline, CDR1 SGHTA and CDR2 FQGNSA. V lost 5 bases to trimming and J lost 4 bases, with 10 bases between them. In DNA form, the CDR3 reads TGTGCCAGCAGCGCCGACTGGTCAGATACGCAGTATTTT. This gives the protein CASSADWSDTQYF.

This chain connects TRBV12-3 or TRBV12-4 to TRBJ2-3; D is uncertain. The CDR3 length is 12 residues. V was pared by 7 bases and J by 6 bases, with 11 bases between. CDR3 DNA sequence: TGTGCCAGCACCCGTGGCAGGGATACGCAGTATTTT. Protein: CASTRGRDTQYF.

The chain couples TRBV6-5 to TRBJ2-3, with a tentative D call TRBD1 (6 bases). CDR3 length: 14 amino acids. Germline CDR1 and CDR2: MNHEY and SVGAGI. V gave up 2 bases and J gave up 1 base, with 7 bases separating them. The CDR3 spells CASSYRQGTDTQYF. The CDR3 DNA reads as TGTGCCAGCAGTTACCGACAGGGCACAGATACGCAGTATTTT.